This T cell receptor beta chain was identified during a study of blood T cell repertoires in COVID-19. Study at large: The study drew acute and convalescent COVID-19 samples from the United States, Italy and Spain. PBMCs, B-cell-depleted T cells, or T cells were the source of the cDNA or gDNA that made up the material.

Germline V CDR1 and CDR2: MNHEY, SMNVEV (reference sequence). The CDR3 is 17 residues long. V lost 0 bases, J lost 1 base, and 7 bases stayed unmatched. Authors' processing steps: For nucleated cells, counts were estimated from reference gene primer amplification. Some clones are missing from TCRdb's copy, which holds only in-frame ones; the method was immunoSEQ multiplex PCR. The DNA was the basis for D and trimming; V, J and clone size are from that table. The sample yields about 260,000 clones, 80% to 90% seen once. This TCR came from a woman in her forties or fifties who had recovered from COVID-19. The sequencing input was peripheral blood. The chain couples TRBV27 to TRBJ1-2; 8 bases fit TRBD1. The CDR3 coding sequence is TGTGCCAGCAGTTTATCTCAGGGGGCGGATAGTAACTATGGCTACACCTTC. Translation gives CASSLSQGADSNYGYTF.